Listed below are T cell receptor beta chains from one sample, sequenced in a study of T cell changes during pregnancy in multiple sclerosis. Sequenced by immunoSEQ multiplex PCR; TCRdb stores in-frame clones only, minus some. The sample has about 75,000 clones; roughly nine tenths are singletons. The starting material was peripheral blood, obtained in the first trimester of pregnancy. The receptor source for this set is a female donor in good health, enrolled as a control in a pregnancy study. Both conserved end residues are part of each CDR3. Fields, in order: J gene, clone size, V gene, CDR3 protein. Expanded clones are given a class, and other clones once, few, many or no size at all.

TRBJ2-1 | . | TRBV7-2 | CASSLSGAPGEQFF
TRBJ2-5 | once | TRBV6-5 | CASSSLAGAGQETQYF
TRBJ2-3 | . | TRBV6-5 | CASRHQRFADTQYF
TRBJ2-7 | . | TRBV9 | CASSPSVAGGFYEQYF
TRBJ2-7 | . | TRBV7-2 | CASTPGGGLGSYEQYF
TRBJ2-1 | . | TRBV6-6 | CASGGAYNEQFF
TRBJ2-1 | . | TRBV14 | CASSQTRGTNNEQFF
TRBJ2-1 | . | TRBV10-3 | CAIRSVTEQFF
TRBJ2-2 | . | TRBV5-4 | CASSLAWRTGELFF
TRBJ1-5 | . | TRBV6-1 | CASRGGPGNQPQHF
TRBJ2-7 | . | TRBV7-9 | CASSSARDRGSYEQYF
TRBJ1-5 | . | TRBV19 | CASSLNPGPQHF
TRBJ1-6 | . | TRBV13 | CASSLAGNRSPLHF
TRBJ1-1 | . | TRBV12-5 | CASGSSGTEAFF
TRBJ2-2 | . | TRBV11-3 | CASSTGGQNTGELFF
TRBJ1-1 | . | TRBV7-6 | CASSLNPGQMNTEAFF
TRBJ2-5 | . | TRBV19 | CACQRDTEETQYF
TRBJ2-7 | . | TRBV28 | CATSLPPSYEQYF
TRBJ1-1 | few | TRBV5-1 | CASSVDRGREAFF
TRBJ2-1 | . | TRBV9 | CASSVAEGAYNEQFF
TRBJ1-3 | . | TRBV19 | CASRRDPSGNTIYF
TRBJ2-7 | . | TRBV15 | CATSRDRQGGEQYF
TRBJ2-5 | . | TRBV4-2 | CASSQTGGGETQYF
TRBJ1-4 | . | TRBV6-6 | CASSLIGRQGDEKLFF
TRBJ2-1 | . | TRBV11-2 | CASSPKGASGRSEQFF
TRBJ1-2 | . | TRBV4-1 | CASSLHAVIPPNYGYTF
TRBJ2-7 | . | TRBV7-2 | CASSLDYYEQYF
TRBJ2-1 | . | TRBV5-1 | CASSHVGLAGGPMYNEQFF
TRBJ1-1 | . | TRBV27 | CASRLSGLNTEAFF
TRBJ1-1 | . | TRBV28 | CASSPVLPGTEAFF
TRBJ1-6 | . | TRBV2 | CASSDYQGANSPLHF
TRBJ1-2 | . | TRBV7-8 | CASYGQGLGYGYTF
TRBJ2-7 | . | TRBV9 | CASSVGDISYEQYF
TRBJ1-5 | . | TRBV15 | CATSRGQESNQPQHF
TRBJ2-3 | . | TRBV7-2 | CASSRDTSTDTQYF
TRBJ1-2 | . | TRBV28 | CVSHSNYGYTF
TRBJ2-5 | . | TRBV4-1 | CASSHPPWGEETQYF
TRBJ1-6 | . | TRBV9 | CASSGGQGAVQNSPLHF
TRBJ1-5 | . | TRBV9 | CASSVDPGSNQPQHF
TRBJ2-1 | . | TRBV5-6 | CASSLRGLRVGQFF
TRBJ1-2 | once | TRBV4-1 | CASSQDGDSYGYTF
TRBJ2-3 | once | TRBV9 | CASSVAAGASDTQYF
TRBJ2-1 | . | TRBV11-3 | CASSLGSGQGYEQFF
TRBJ2-4 | few | TRBV7-9 | CASSSEIGAQYF
TRBJ2-5 | . | TRBV2 | CASSAQAGIQETQYF
TRBJ2-3 | . | TRBV12-5 | CASGLVGGLTDTQYF
TRBJ2-7 | . | TRBV6-5 | CASTRAGYEQYF
TRBJ1-2 | once | TRBV7-9 | CASSLDLPPRSSNYGYTF
TRBJ1-2 | . | TRBV18 | CASSPDRGPGYTF
TRBJ2-1 | . | TRBV5-4 | CASSLTGTTSNEQFF
TRBJ2-2 | . | TRBV5-1 | CASSLVVQGSNTGELFF